These T cell receptor beta chains were read from a single sample in a study of T-cell reconstitution after alpha-beta-depleted transplantation in children. TCRdb recomputed calls from the PCR reads with MiXCR, one row per CDR3 protein. Found here are fewer than 350,000 distinct CDR3 sequences, around 10% of them singletons; the top ten hold about a quarter. Specimen: peripheral blood, collected 180 days after TCRalphabeta/CD19-depleted stem cell transplant. Receptor source: a male patient aged 2-9 years who had a stem cell transplant for chronic granulomatous disease, so the T cells may come from the graft donor. CDR3s leave out the opening cysteine and the closing phenylalanine or tryptophan.

v_gene	j_gene	CDR3aa
TRBV5-1	TRBJ2-1	ASSLPGLAGAYNEQF
TRBV5-5	TRBJ2-7	ASSKEIAGGLSQGEQY
TRBV29-1	TRBJ2-7	SVAGQGLSYEQY
TRBV4-3	TRBJ2-3	ASTPGRGVTDTQY
TRBV10-3	TRBJ2-5	ATGTGGTQY
TRBV7-2	TRBJ2-3	ASSVEPTHTQY
TRBV27	TRBJ2-3	ASSLWPLAERADTQY
TRBV4-2	TRBJ2-3	ASSQDLAGWPDTQY
TRBV28	TRBJ1-6	ASSLESGNSPLH
TRBV5-1	TRBJ2-7	ASSLATVASYEQY
TRBV5-6	TRBJ1-2	ASSFGTGHFYGYT
TRBV5-8	TRBJ2-1	ASRSIGVRWLDEQF
TRBV3-1	TRBJ2-7	ASSADSTNYEQY
TRBV7-9	TRBJ2-5	ASSAAGGSTQY
TRBV29-1	TRBJ2-3	SVEDQGGDTQY
TRBV6-6	TRBJ1-1	ASSYSDVNTEAF
TRBV4-2	TRBJ1-5	ASSTGIAGSLGQPQH
TRBV5-1	TRBJ1-1	ASSFGTPGKITF
TRBV27	TRBJ1-1	ASSPIDRVDTEAF
TRBV19	TRBJ2-5	ASSKDLQETQY
TRBV28	TRBJ2-2	ATRMGAGELF
TRBV28	TRBJ1-5	ASSNTGGSNQPQH
TRBV20-1	TRBJ2-1	SASDRLAGILSYNEQF
TRBV20-1	TRBJ2-3	SANRAGVGYTDTQY
TRBV12-3/TRBV12-4	TRBJ2-7	ASSFVAGDGSSYEQY
TRBV20-1	TRBJ2-7	SVKAGTGVRGSSYEQY
TRBV6-5	TRBJ2-6	ASSLDRGSNVLT
TRBV12-5	TRBJ2-1	ASGLPTTGTPSYEQF
TRBV5-1	TRBJ2-3	ASSPARDRVADTQY
TRBV29-1	TRBJ2-1	SVKGLAGGLNEQF
TRBV15	TRBJ2-3	ATSPETLAGGPRDTQY
TRBV7-2	TRBJ2-5	ASSLSRDRGEETQY
TRBV28	TRBJ1-3	ASRGDGVGNTIY
TRBV27	TRBJ1-5	ASSFEGAPNQPQH
TRBV5-1	TRBJ2-7	ASSLETGDPGEQY
TRBV5-6	TRBJ2-5	ASSLAVAGVGTQY
TRBV7-8	TRBJ2-1	ASSLSLAGGSEQF
TRBV7-2	TRBJ2-1	ASSLWTGSYNEQF
TRBV15	TRBJ2-1	ATSSRLAGDNEQF
TRBV20-1	TRBJ2-5	SAGRGARETQY
TRBV5-1	TRBJ2-2	ASRDKNTGELF
TRBV29-1	TRBJ1-4	SVGTGPNEKLF
TRBV12-3/TRBV12-4	TRBJ1-6	ASSLGGGRTPLH
TRBV20-1	TRBJ2-5	SATLAGGGIQETQY
TRBV19	TRBJ2-2	ASSMAGGITGELF
TRBV12-3/TRBV12-4	TRBJ2-7	ASSSTSGRFYEQY
TRBV19	TRBJ2-1	ASRSLRTGYNEQF
TRBV7-8	TRBJ1-5	ASTTREGNQPQH
TRBV20-1	TRBJ2-2	SARDFSGHGELF
TRBV7-8	TRBJ1-1	ASSLRDRGYTEAF
TRBV12-3/TRBV12-4	TRBJ1-6	ASSGWGETLH
TRBV9	TRBJ2-1	ASSVEWGGEQF
TRBV18	TRBJ1-2	ASSPLETGGAAGYT
TRBV3-1	TRBJ2-1	ASSQYMGCRCNDEQF